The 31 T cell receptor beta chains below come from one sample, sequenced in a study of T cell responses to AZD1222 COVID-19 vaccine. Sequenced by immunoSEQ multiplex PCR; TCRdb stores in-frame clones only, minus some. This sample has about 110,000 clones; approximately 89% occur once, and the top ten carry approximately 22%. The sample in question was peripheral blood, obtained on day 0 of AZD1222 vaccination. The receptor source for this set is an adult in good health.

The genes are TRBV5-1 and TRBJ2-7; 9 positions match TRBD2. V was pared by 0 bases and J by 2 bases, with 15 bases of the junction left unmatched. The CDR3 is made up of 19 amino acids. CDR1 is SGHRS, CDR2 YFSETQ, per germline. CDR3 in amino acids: CASSLGRLSERGATYEQYF. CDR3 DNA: TGCGCCAGCAGCTTGGGACGCCTCTCGGAGCGGGGGGCAACCTACGAGCAGTACTTC.

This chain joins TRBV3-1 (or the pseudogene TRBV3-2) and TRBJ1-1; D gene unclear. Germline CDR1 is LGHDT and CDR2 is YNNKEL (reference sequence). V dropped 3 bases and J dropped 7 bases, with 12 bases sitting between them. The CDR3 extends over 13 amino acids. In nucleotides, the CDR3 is TGTGCCAGCAGCCATCACAGACGGGGTGAAGCTTTCTTT. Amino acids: CASSHHRRGEAFF.

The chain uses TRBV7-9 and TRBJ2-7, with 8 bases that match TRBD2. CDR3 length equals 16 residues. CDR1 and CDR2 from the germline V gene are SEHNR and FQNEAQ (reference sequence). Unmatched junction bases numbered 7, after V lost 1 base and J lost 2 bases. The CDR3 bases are TGTGCCAGCAGCTTAGTTGTAGCGGGAAAAACCTACGAGCAGTACTTC. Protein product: CASSLVVAGKTYEQYF.

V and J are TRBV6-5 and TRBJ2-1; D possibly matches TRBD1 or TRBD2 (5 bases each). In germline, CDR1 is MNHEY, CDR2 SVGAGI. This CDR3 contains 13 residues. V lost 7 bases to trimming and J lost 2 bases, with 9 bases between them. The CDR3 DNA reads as TGTGCCAGCACTCGGGGCGCCTACAATGAGCAGTTCTTC. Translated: CASTRGAYNEQFF.

The CDR3 region has the DNA TGTGCCAGCAGTTATCCGGGGAGCTCCTACGAGCAGTACTTC. It encodes CASSYPGSSYEQYF. The chain joins TRBV6-2 or TRBV6-3 to TRBJ2-7; D perhaps matches TRBD2 (5 bases). The V gene lost 3 bases and the J gene lost 0 bases, with 9 bases spanning the gap. The germline gives CDR1 MNHEY, CDR2 SVGEGT. The CDR3 has 14 residues.

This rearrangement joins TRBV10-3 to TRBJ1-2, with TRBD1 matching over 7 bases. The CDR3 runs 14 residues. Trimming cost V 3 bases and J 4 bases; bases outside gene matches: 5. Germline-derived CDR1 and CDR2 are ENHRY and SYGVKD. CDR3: CAISEQDRFYGYTF. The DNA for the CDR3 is TGTGCCATCAGTGAACAGGACAGGTTCTATGGCTACACCTTC.

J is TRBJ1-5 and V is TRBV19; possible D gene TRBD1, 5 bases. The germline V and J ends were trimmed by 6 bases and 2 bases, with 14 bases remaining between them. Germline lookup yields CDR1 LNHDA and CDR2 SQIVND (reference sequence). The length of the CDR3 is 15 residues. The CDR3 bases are TGTGCCAGTAGGACCAGGGCTTTGCGCAATCAGCCCCAGCATTTT. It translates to CASRTRALRNQPQHF.

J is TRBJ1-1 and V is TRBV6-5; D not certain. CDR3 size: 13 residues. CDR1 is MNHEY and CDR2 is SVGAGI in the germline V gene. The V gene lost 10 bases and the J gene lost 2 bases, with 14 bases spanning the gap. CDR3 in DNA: TGTGCCACCTCCCCTGAGCTTAACACTGAAGCTTTCTTT. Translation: CATSPELNTEAFF.

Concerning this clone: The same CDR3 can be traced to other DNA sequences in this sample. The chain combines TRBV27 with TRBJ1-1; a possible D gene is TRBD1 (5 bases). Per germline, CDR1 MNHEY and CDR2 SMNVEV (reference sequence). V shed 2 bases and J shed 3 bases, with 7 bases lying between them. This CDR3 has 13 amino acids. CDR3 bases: TGTGCCAGCAGTTTACTGGGGGACACTGAAGCTTTCTTT. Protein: CASSLLGDTEAFF.

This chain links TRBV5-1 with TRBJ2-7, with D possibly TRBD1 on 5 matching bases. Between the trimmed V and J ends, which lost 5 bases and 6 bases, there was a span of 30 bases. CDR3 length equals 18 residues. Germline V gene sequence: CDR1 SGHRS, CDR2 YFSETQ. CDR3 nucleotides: TGCGCCAGCAGTTCCCTGGTAACCGACAGACTCACCTTGCCCGAGCAGTACTTC. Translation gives CASSSLVTDRLTLPEQYF.

DNA for the CDR3: TGTGCCAGTTCCTTAACGGGAAACCCTAGCACAGATACGCAGTATTTT. This codes for CASSLTGNPSTDTQYF. The V call is TRBV19, the J call TRBJ2-3, with a weak D call TRBD2 (5 bases). The CDR3 covers 16 residues. Looked up from germline, CDR1 is LNHDA and CDR2 is SQIVND (reference sequence). V shed 8 bases and J shed 0 bases, with 18 bases lying between them.

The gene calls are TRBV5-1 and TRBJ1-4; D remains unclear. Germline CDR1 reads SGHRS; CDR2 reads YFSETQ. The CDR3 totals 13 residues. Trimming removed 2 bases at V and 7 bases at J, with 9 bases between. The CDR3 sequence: CASSFMTGEKLFF. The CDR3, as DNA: TGCGCCAGCAGCTTCATGACCGGTGAAAAACTGTTTTTT.

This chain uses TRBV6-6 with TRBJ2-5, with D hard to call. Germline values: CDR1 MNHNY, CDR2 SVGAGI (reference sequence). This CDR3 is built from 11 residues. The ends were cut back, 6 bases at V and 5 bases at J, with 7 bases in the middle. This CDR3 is CASRALETQYF. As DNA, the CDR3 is TGTGCCAGCAGGGCCCTGGAGACCCAGTACTTC.

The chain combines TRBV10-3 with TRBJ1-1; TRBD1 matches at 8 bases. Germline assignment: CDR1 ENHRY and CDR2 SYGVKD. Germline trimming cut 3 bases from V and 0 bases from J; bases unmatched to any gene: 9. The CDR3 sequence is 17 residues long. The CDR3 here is CAISDLAGQGLNTEAFF. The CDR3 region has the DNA TGTGCCATCAGTGATCTCGCCGGACAGGGTTTGAACACTGAAGCTTTCTTT.

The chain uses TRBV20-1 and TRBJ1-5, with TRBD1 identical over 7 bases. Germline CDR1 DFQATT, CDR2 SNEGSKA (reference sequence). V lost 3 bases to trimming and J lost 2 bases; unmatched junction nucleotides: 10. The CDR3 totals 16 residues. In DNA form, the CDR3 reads TGCAGTGCTAGTTCAAGGAGGGGGCTTGGCAATCAGCCCCAGCATTTT. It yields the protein CSASSRRGLGNQPQHF.

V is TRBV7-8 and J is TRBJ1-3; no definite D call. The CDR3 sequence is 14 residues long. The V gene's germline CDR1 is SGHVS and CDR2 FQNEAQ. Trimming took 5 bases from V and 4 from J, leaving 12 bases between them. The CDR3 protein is CASSPTQLGNTIYF. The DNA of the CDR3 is TGTGCCAGCAGCCCCACGCAGCTCGGAAACACCATATATTTT.

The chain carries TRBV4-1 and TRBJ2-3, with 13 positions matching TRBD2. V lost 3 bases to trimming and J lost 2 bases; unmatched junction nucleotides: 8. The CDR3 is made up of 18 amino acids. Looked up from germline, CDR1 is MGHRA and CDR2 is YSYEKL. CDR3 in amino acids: CASSQAKGLAGDTDTQYF. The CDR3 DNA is TGCGCCAGCAGCCAGGCAAAAGGACTAGCGGGGGACACAGATACGCAGTATTTT.

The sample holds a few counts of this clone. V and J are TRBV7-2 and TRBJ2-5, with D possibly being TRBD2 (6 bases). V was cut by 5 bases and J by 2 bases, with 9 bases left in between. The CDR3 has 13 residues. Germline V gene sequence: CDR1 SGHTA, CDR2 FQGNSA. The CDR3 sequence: CASSPTRQETQYF. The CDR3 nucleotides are TGTGCCAGCAGCCCGACTAGACAAGAGACCCAGTACTTC. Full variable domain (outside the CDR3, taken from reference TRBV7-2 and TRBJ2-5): GAGVSQSPSNKVTEKGKDVELRCDPISGHTALYWYRQSLGQGLEFLIYFQGNSAPDKSGLPSDRFSAERTGGSVSTLTIQRTQQEDSAVYLCASSPTRQETQYFGPGTRLLVL.

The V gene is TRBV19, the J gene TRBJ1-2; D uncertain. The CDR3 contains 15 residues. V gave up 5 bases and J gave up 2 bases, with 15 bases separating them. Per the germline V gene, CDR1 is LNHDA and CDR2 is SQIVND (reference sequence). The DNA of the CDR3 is TGTGCCAGTAGTGCCCAATTCGGCCCCAACTATGGCTACACCTTC. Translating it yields CASSAQFGPNYGYTF.

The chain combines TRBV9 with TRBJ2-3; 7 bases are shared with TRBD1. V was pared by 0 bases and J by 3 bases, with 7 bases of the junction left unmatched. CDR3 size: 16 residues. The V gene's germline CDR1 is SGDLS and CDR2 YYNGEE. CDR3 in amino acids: CASSVGAGGMTDTQYF. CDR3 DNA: TGTGCCAGCAGCGTAGGTGCAGGGGGAATGACAGATACGCAGTATTTT.

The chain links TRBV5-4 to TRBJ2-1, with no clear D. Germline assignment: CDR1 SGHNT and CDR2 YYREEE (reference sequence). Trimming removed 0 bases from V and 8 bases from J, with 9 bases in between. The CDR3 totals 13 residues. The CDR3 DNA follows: TGTGCCAGCAGCTTGGCGACGAGAGATGAGCAGTTCTTC. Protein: CASSLATRDEQFF.

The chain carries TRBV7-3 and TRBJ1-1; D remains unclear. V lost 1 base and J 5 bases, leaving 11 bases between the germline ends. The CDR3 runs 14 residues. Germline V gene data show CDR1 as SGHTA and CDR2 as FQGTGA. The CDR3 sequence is CASSLRPGQTEAFF. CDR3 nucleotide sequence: TGTGCCAGCAGCTTAAGGCCAGGCCAGACTGAAGCTTTCTTT.

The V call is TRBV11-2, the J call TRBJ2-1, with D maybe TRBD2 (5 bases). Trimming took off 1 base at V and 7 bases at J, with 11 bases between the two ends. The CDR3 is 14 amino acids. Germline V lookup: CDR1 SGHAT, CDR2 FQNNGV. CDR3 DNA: TGTGCCAGCAGCTTAGCTAGGAGGAGGAATGAGCAGTTCTTC. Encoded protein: CASSLARRRNEQFF.

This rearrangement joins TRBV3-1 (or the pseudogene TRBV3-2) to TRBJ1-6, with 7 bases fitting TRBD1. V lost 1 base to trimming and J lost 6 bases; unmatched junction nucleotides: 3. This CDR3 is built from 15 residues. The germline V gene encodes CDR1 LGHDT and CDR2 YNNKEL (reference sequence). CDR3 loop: CASSQGQGVNSPLHF. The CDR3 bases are TGTGCCAGCAGCCAAGGGCAGGGGGTTAATTCACCCCTCCACTTT.

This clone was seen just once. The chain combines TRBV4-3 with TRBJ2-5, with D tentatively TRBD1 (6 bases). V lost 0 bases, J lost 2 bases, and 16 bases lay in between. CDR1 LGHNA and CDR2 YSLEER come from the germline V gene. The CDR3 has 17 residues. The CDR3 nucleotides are TGCGCCAGCAGCCAAGATCCACCACAGGGCCTGCAAGAGACCCAGTACTTC. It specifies CASSQDPPQGLQETQYF.

The CDR3 bases are TGTGCCTGGAGAGAAGGTCTCTTGGACTATGGCTACACCTTC. Translating gives CAWREGLLDYGYTF. This rearrangement joins TRBV30 to TRBJ1-2; D is ambiguous. CDR3 length: 14 amino acids. V was clipped by 3 bases and J by 3 bases, with 14 bases between them. Germline loops: CDR1 GTSNPN, CDR2 SVGIG (reference sequence).

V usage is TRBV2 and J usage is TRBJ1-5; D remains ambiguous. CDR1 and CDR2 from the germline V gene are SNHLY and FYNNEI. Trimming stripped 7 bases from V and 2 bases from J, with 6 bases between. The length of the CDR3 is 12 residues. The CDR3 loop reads CASTVGNQPQHF. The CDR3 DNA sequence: TGTGCCAGCACGGTAGGCAATCAGCCCCAGCATTTT.

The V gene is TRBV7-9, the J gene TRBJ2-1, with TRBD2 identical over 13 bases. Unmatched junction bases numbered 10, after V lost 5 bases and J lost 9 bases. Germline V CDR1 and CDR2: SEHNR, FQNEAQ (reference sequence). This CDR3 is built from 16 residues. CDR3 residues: CASSAPGLAGSSEQFF. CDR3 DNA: TGTGCCAGCAGCGCACCGGGACTAGCGGGGTCGAGTGAGCAGTTCTTC.

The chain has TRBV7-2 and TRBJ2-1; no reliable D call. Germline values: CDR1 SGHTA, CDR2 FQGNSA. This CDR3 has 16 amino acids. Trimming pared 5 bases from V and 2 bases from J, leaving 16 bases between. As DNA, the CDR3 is TGTGCCAGCAGCGAATTCTTTCAGGACCCCTACAATGAGCAGTTCTTC. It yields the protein CASSEFFQDPYNEQFF. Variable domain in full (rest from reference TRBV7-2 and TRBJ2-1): GAGVSQSPSNKVTEKGKDVELRCDPISGHTALYWYRQSLGQGLEFLIYFQGNSAPDKSGLPSDRFSAERTGGSVSTLTIQRTQQEDSAVYLCASSEFFQDPYNEQFFGPGTRLTVL.

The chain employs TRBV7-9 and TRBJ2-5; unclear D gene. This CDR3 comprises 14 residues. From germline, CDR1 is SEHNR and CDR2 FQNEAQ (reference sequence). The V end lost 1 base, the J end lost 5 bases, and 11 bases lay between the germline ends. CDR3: CASSLVGLRETQYF. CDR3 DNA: TGTGCCAGCAGCTTAGTCGGGCTCCGGGAGACCCAGTACTTC.

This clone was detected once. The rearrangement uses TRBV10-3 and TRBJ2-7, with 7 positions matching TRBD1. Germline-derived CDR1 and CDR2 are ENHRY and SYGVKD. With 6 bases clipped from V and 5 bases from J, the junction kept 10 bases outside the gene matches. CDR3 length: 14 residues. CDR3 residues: CAISLDRELHEQYF. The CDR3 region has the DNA TGTGCCATCAGCCTCGACAGGGAATTGCACGAGCAGTACTTC.